A single sample is the source of the 30 T cell receptor beta chains below, sequenced in a study of blood T cells in healthy people across ages. PCR was performed a second time for about 6 to 12 cycles using a sample-barcoded 5' primer and a J-beta primer mix. TCRdb processed the 5' RACE reads anew with MiXCR; each CDR3 protein has one entry. The table lists about 1.5 million distinct CDR3 sequences, approximately 43% of them singletons. The specimen was blood. These receptors were taken from a woman under 30 in good health.

The gene calls are TRBV29-1 and TRBJ2-3; a weak D match, TRBD2 (5 bases). The germline gives CDR1 SQVTM, CDR2 ANQGSEA. The CDR3 runs 14 residues. V lost 2 bases and J 1 base, leaving 10 bases between the germline ends. This CDR3 reads CSVEPLEGTDTQYF. CDR3 sequence (DNA): TGCAGCGTTGAACCCCTGGAGGGCACAGATACGCAGTATTTT.

This clonotype has more than one count but fewer than ten. The chain couples TRBV11-2 to TRBJ2-5, with D possibly being TRBD1 (6 bases). CDR3 length: 15 amino acids. The germline gives CDR1 SGHAT, CDR2 FQNNGV. Trimming cost V 4 bases and J 1 base, with 13 bases left between them. CDR3 in DNA: TGTGCCAGCAGCTCATGGGGGCGTTTCCAAGAGACCCAGTACTTC. Amino acids: CASSSWGRFQETQYF.

V and J are TRBV29-1 and TRBJ2-7; 13 bases map to TRBD2. From germline, CDR1 is SQVTM and CDR2 ANQGSEA. Trimming removed 7 bases from V and 1 base from J; junction bases left unmatched: 10. The CDR3 consists of 16 residues. CDR3 sequence (DNA): TGCAGCGCTGCCGGACTAGCGGGGGCTGTATCCTACGAGCAGTACTTC. Translation gives CSAAGLAGAVSYEQYF.

Of note for this clonotype: The junction differs from germline at one of its ends, possibly a read error. This rearrangement joins TRBV5-1 to TRBJ2-1, with D possibly being TRBD1 or TRBD2 (6 bases each). Looked up from germline, CDR1 is SGHRS and CDR2 is YFSETQ. CDR3 length: 15 residues. CDR3 coding DNA: TGCGTCAGCAGCTCCCAGGAGGGGGTGATGAATGAGCAGTTCTTC. This codes for CVSSSQEGVMNEQFF.

The chain joins TRBV20-1 to TRBJ2-1; 8 nucleotides match TRBD1. The CDR3 extends over 16 amino acids. V dropped 4 bases and J dropped 3; count of bases not matched to a gene: 11. CDR1 DFQATT and CDR2 SNEGSKA come from the germline V gene (reference sequence). The CDR3 region is CSAIRTGLTNYNEQFF. CDR3 DNA sequence: TGCAGTGCTATCCGGACAGGGCTAACCAACTACAATGAGCAGTTCTTC.

The chain carries TRBV5-4 and TRBJ2-7; D is perhaps TRBD2 (6 bases). The CDR3 runs 14 residues. Trimming stripped 4 bases from V and 4 bases from J, with 15 bases between. CDR1 SGHNT and CDR2 YYREEE come from the germline V gene (reference sequence). CDR3: CASSGGDRPYEQYF. In DNA form, the CDR3 reads TGTGCCAGCAGCGGAGGGGATAGGCCATACGAGCAGTACTTC. Variable domain in full (rest from reference TRBV5-4 and TRBJ2-7): ETGVTQSPTHLIKTRGQQVTLRCSSQSGHNTVSWYQQALGQGPQFIFQYYREEENGRGNFPPRFSGLQFPNYSSELNVNALELDDSALYLCASSGGDRPYEQYFGPGTRLTVT.

This chain links TRBV7-9 with TRBJ2-1; a possible D gene is TRBD2 (6 bases). The CDR3 length is 13 residues. Per the germline V gene, CDR1 is SEHNR and CDR2 is FQNEAQ (reference sequence). V lost 5 bases and J 12 bases, leaving 17 bases between the germline ends. CDR3 nucleotides: TGTGCCAGCAGCCCTTCGCTCGGGCGGGGGCAGTTCTTC. Amino acid sequence: CASSPSLGRGQFF. Full variable domain (outside the CDR3, taken from reference TRBV7-9 and TRBJ2-1): DTGVSQNPRHKITKRGQNVTFRCDPISEHNRLYWYRQTLGQGPEFLTYFQNEAQLEKSRLLSDRFSAERPKGSFSTLEIQRTEQGDSAMYLCASSPSLGRGQFFGPGTRLTVL.

This clonotype was observed a few times. The chain carries TRBV4-1 and TRBJ2-3; D possibly matches TRBD1 or TRBD2 (5 bases each). The germline CDR1 and CDR2 sequences are MGHRA and YSYEKL. The CDR3 loop spans 15 amino acids. Trimming took 3 bases from V and 3 from J, leaving 13 bases between them. The CDR3 here is CASSHVGVPTDTQYF. The CDR3, as DNA: TGCGCCAGCAGCCACGTGGGGGTTCCAACAGATACGCAGTATTTT.

CDR3 nucleotides: TGCAGTGCTAGAGATCGTATGACTCCGGATACCCAGTACTTC. This encodes CSARDRMTPDTQYF. V is TRBV20-1 and J is TRBJ2-7; no clear D. Germline values: CDR1 DFQATT, CDR2 SNEGSKA (reference sequence). This CDR3 has 14 residues. The V gene lost 0 bases and the J gene lost 10 bases, with 19 bases spanning the gap.

The V and J genes are TRBV10-3 and TRBJ2-7, with 11 bases lining up with TRBD2. CDR1 and CDR2 from the germline V gene are ENHRY and SYGVKD. V shed 6 bases, J shed 0 bases, and the junction held 10 bases outside the gene matches. The CDR3 runs to 17 residues. CDR3 sequence: CAISLHTSGSSSYEQYF. As DNA, the CDR3 is TGTGCCATCAGCCTCCACACTAGCGGGAGCAGCTCCTACGAGCAGTACTTC.

This clonotype was seen a handful of times. The J gene is TRBJ2-3, the V gene TRBV9, with D possibly matching TRBD2 (5 bases). The germline V gene has CDR1 SGDLS and CDR2 YYNGEE. The CDR3 length is 13 residues. Trimming took 0 bases from V and 5 from J, leaving 7 bases between them. The CDR3 DNA sequence: TGTGCCAGCAGCGTAGCTCGGGGAGATACGCAGTATTTT. Its protein product is CASSVARGDTQYF.

Remarks on this clonotype: One junction end does not reproduce the germline sequence, and a read error may be involved. The V and J genes are TRBV4-3 and TRBJ2-1, with 7 positions matching TRBD2. CDR3 length: 15 amino acids. Germline V lookup: CDR1 LGHNA, CDR2 YSLEER. CDR3 sequence reads: CASSPGLVGYNKQFF. In DNA, the CDR3 is TGCGCCAGCAGCCCTGGACTAGTAGGCTACAATAAGCAGTTCTTC.

This clonotype has more than one count but fewer than ten. The chain has TRBV4-3 and TRBJ2-1; D not certain. Germline CDR1 is LGHNA and CDR2 is YSLEER. Deletions cut 0 bases from V and 3 bases from J, with 9 bases between. There are 15 residues in the CDR3. The CDR3 region is CASSQELVIYNEQFF. The CDR3 DNA reads TGCGCCAGCAGCCAAGAGTTGGTAATCTACAATGAGCAGTTCTTC.

This clonotype was seen a handful of times. The gene calls are TRBV4-2 and TRBJ1-6; no clear D gene. V shed 0 bases and J shed 9 bases, with 0 bases lying between them. Germline V gene lookup returns CDR1 LGHNA and CDR2 YNFKEQ. The CDR3 sequence is 11 residues long. The CDR3, as DNA: TGTGCCAGCAGCCAAGATTCACCCCTCCACTTT. Its protein is CASSQDSPLHF.

V is TRBV4-1 and J is TRBJ2-1; D ambiguous. Per germline, CDR1 MGHRA and CDR2 YSYEKL. This CDR3 region has 15 residues. The germline V and J ends were trimmed by 7 bases and 3 bases, with 16 bases remaining between them. The DNA of the CDR3 is TGCGCCAGCACCCAGACTGAGCGAAACTACAATGAGCAGTTCTTC. Translation: CASTQTERNYNEQFF.

This clonotype was observed a handful of times. The chain has TRBV29-1 and TRBJ1-2, with D possibly being TRBD1 (6 bases). The CDR3 is 12 amino acids. The germline V gene encodes CDR1 SQVTM and CDR2 ANQGSEA. V dropped 8 bases and J dropped 8 bases, with 18 bases sitting between them. CDR3 sequence: CSTRTGIYGYTF. The CDR3 DNA is TGCAGCACGAGAACAGGGATATACGGCTACACCTTC.

This clonotype occurred many times. The chain has TRBV3-1 and TRBJ2-7; D unresolved. The V and J ends lost 0 bases and 3 bases respectively, with 21 bases between them. Germline V lookup: CDR1 LGHDT, CDR2 YNNKEL (reference sequence). The CDR3 spans 18 residues. The chain's CDR3 is CASSQDPPPEWSNYEQYF. The CDR3 nucleotides are TGTGCCAGCAGCCAAGATCCCCCCCCCGAGTGGAGCAACTACGAGCAGTACTTC.

V and J are TRBV6-5 and TRBJ1-6; D not certain. Germline V gene data show CDR1 as MNHEY and CDR2 as SVGAGI. This CDR3 contains 14 residues. V gave up 6 bases and J gave up 4 bases, with 10 bases separating them. As DNA, the CDR3 is TGTGCCAGCAGCCTACAGAGTTATAATTCACCCCTCCACTTT. This codes for CASSLQSYNSPLHF.

This chain connects TRBV6-2 or TRBV6-3 to TRBJ1-2, with D possibly being TRBD1 (5 bases). V was trimmed by 0 bases and J by 4 bases, leaving 12 bases between them. The CDR3 consists of 15 residues. The germline CDR1 and CDR2 sequences are MNHEY and SVGEGT. The CDR3 coding sequence is TGTGCCAGCAGTTACTCGAATAAGCAGGGCTATGGCTACACCTTC. Translation gives CASSYSNKQGYGYTF.

The chain recombines TRBV19 with TRBJ2-1, with TRBD2 identical over 10 bases. Germline V CDR1 and CDR2: LNHDA, SQIVND (reference sequence). This CDR3 is 15 amino acids long. V lost 6 bases to trimming and J lost 8 bases; unmatched junction nucleotides: 10. The CDR3 spells CASRAGTSAHHEQFF. For the CDR3, the DNA is TGTGCCAGTAGAGCCGGGACTAGCGCCCACCATGAGCAGTTCTTC. Filled out from reference TRBV19 and TRBJ2-1, the complete variable domain reads DGGITQSPKYLFRKEGQNVTLSCEQNLNHDAMYWYRQDPGQGLRLIYYSQIVNDFQKGDIAEGYSVSREKKESFPLTVTSAQKNPTAFYLCASRAGTSAHHEQFFGPGTRLTVL.

This clonotype was detected many times. The chain recombines TRBV24-1 with TRBJ1-5; unclear D gene. V lost 4 bases, J lost 7 bases, and 10 bases lay in between. CDR1 and CDR2 (germline): KGHDR, SFDVKD. The CDR3 runs 13 residues. The CDR3 nucleotides are TGTGCCACCAGTGACCGCGTATCCCAGCCCCAGCATTTT. Its protein is CATSDRVSQPQHF.

DNA of the CDR3: TGCAGTGCTAGATACAGTAGCACAGATACGCAGTATTTT. Protein product: CSARYSSTDTQYF. V gene TRBV20-1 combines with J gene TRBJ2-3; D is uncertain. This CDR3 has 13 residues. The germline V gene encodes CDR1 DFQATT and CDR2 SNEGSKA (reference sequence). V lost 2 bases, J lost 0 bases, and 6 bases lay in between.

V gene TRBV6-2 or TRBV6-3 combines with J gene TRBJ2-7; 8 bases match TRBD2. Germline V lookup: CDR1 MNHEY, CDR2 SVGEGT. This CDR3 is built from 15 residues. The ends lost 1 base at V and 5 bases at J; junction bases unmatched: 7. CDR3 in amino acids: CASSYYSGTRNEQYF. The CDR3 bases are TGTGCCAGCAGTTACTATTCCGGGACTAGAAACGAGCAGTACTTC.

This chain connects TRBV24-1 to TRBJ2-1; D unresolved. The germline V and J ends were trimmed by 1 base and 0 bases, with 15 bases remaining between them. The germline CDR1 and CDR2 sequences are KGHDR and SFDVKD. The CDR3 spans 18 residues. CDR3 loop: CATSDFSWTGSSYNEQFF. The DNA of the CDR3 is TGTGCCACCAGTGATTTCTCCTGGACGGGTAGCTCCTACAATGAGCAGTTCTTC.

The gene calls are TRBV7-2 and TRBJ2-4; tentatively, D is TRBD1 (5 bases). The CDR3 has 14 amino acids. Trimming took off 2 bases at V and 2 bases at J, with 7 bases between the two ends. Germline V gene sequence: CDR1 SGHTA, CDR2 FQGNSA. CDR3 in amino acids: CASSLLGPKNIQYF. The CDR3 region has the DNA TGTGCCAGCAGCTTATTGGGGCCCAAAAACATTCAGTACTTC.

The chain is built from TRBV5-1 and TRBJ1-1, with D perhaps TRBD1 (5 bases). Per germline, CDR1 SGHRS and CDR2 YFSETQ. V gave up 4 bases and J gave up 6 bases, with 16 bases separating them. This CDR3 is 14 amino acids long. Written as DNA, the CDR3 is TGCGCCAGCAGCCCAAAAGTCCAGGGCGCTGAAGCTTTCTTT. It encodes CASSPKVQGAEAFF.

V is TRBV11-2 and J is TRBJ2-7, with D perhaps matching TRBD1 (5 bases). Germline V gives CDR1 SGHAT, CDR2 FQNNGV. The ends were cut back, 6 bases at V and 7 bases at J, with 19 bases in the middle. The CDR3 loop spans 14 amino acids. The CDR3: CASRDIMGRNEQYF. The CDR3 DNA sequence: TGTGCCAGCAGGGATATAATGGGGCGCAATGAGCAGTACTTC.

The gene calls are TRBV20-1 and TRBJ2-7; possibly TRBD1 for D (6 bases). Trimming took off 0 bases at V and 7 bases at J, with 10 bases between the two ends. This CDR3 is 12 amino acids long. Germline V gene sequence: CDR1 DFQATT, CDR2 SNEGSKA (reference sequence). Here the CDR3 reads CSARDRDNEQYF. As DNA, the CDR3 is TGCAGTGCTAGAGATCGGGACAATGAGCAGTACTTC.

A single count supports this clonotype. The CDR3: CASSQDVPRPHTF. As DNA, the CDR3 is TGCGCCAGCAGCCAAGATGTTCCCCGCCCCCACACCTTC. The chain joins TRBV4-3 to TRBJ1-2, with no clear D. The germline gives CDR1 LGHNA, CDR2 YSLEER. The CDR3 sequence is 13 residues long. Trimming removed 0 bases at V and 12 bases at J, with 14 bases between.

The chain recombines TRBV27 with TRBJ2-3, with 10 positions matching TRBD2. In germline, CDR1 is MNHEY, CDR2 SMNVEV (reference sequence). This CDR3 has 17 amino acids. The V gene end was trimmed by 4 bases and the J gene end by 5 bases; junction bases not matched to a gene: 12. Here the CDR3 reads CASSSLRPAGGLDTQYF. Written as DNA, the CDR3 is TGTGCCAGCAGTTCCCTTAGACCAGCGGGGGGGTTAGATACGCAGTATTTT.